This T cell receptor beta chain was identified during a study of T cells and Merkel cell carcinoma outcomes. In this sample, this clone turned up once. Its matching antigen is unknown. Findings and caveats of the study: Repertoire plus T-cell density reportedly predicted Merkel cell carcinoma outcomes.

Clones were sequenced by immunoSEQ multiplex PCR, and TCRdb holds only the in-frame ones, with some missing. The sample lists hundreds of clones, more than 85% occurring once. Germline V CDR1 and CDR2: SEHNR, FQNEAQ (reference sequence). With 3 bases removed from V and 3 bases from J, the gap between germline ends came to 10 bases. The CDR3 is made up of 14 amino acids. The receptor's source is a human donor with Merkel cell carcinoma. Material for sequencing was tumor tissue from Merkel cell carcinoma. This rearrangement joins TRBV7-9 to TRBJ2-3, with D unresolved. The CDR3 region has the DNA TGTGCCAGCAGCTTGCAAACGATGACAGATACGCAGTATTTT. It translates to CASSLQTMTDTQYF.